The TCR beta chain described here comes from a study of T-cell reconstitution after alpha-beta-depleted transplantation in children. Overall study findings and caveats: Fresh T-cell production supplied most of the T-cell counts and diversity seen one year after transplant. Approximately two months post-transplant, alpha-beta T cells reportedly originated from several hundred expanded graft clones.

The V gene's germline CDR1 is SGHTA and CDR2 FQGTGA. There are 15 residues in the CDR3. This clonotype was counted only a few times. What it recognizes is unknown. Mismatch with germline at one junction end may stem from a read error. The TCRbeta library incorporated unique molecular identifiers. TCRdb fed the PCR reads into MiXCR, producing one record per CDR3 protein. The repertoire has roughly 200,000 distinct CDR3 sequences, about 8.7% of them found once; the top ten carry 35%. The TCR originated in a male patient aged 2 to 10 who had a stem cell transplant for acute myeloid leukemia, so the T cells may come from the graft donor. The chain recombines TRBV7-3 with TRBJ2-3, with 9 nucleotides matching TRBD1. Sequencing was performed on PBMCs, mostly from graft donor cells, taken 360 days after TCRalphabeta/CD19-depleted stem cell transplant. The CDR3 spells CASTLQGARSDTQYF. CDR3 DNA: TGTGCCAGCACCTTACAGGGGGCGCGGTCAGATACGCAGTATTTT.